This TCR beta chain was observed in a study of blood T cell repertoires in COVID-19. TCRdb keeps only in-frame clones here, not all; method: immunoSEQ multiplex PCR. The data hold approximately 260,000 clones, with 84% observed a single time. The CDR3 consists of 15 residues. Trimming took 3 bases from V and 4 from J, leaving 16 bases between them. Germline CDR1 reads MGHRA; CDR2 reads YSYEKL. This rearrangement joins TRBV4-1 to TRBJ2-7; D perhaps matches TRBD2 (6 bases). The sequence was obtained from a human donor in a cohort sampled during active COVID-19. Sequenced: peripheral blood. The chain's CDR3 is CASSHTSGRTYEQYF. The CDR3 DNA reads TGCGCCAGCAGCCATACATCGGGGAGGACATACGAGCAGTACTTC.